The clone carrying this TCR beta chain was found a few times. As yet, its antigen is unknown. The sample is drawn from a study of post-analysis software for immune sequencing data. Looked up from germline, CDR1 is KGHDR and CDR2 is SFDVKD. This CDR3 is 15 amino acids long. V was pared by 3 bases and J by 1 base, with 10 bases between. Libraries were made from TCR beta cDNA, and they carried unique molecular identifiers. One entry per CDR3 protein results from TCRdb running MiXCR on the PCR reads. The table records fewer than 600,000 distinct CDR3 sequences, nearly 45% of them present only once. General study findings and limits: Compared with controls, patients showed significantly lower normalized Chao1 diversity. About five TRBV segments, including TRBV5-6, TRBV5-1 and TRBV20-1, were more frequent in patients than controls. Samples made in the same batch grouped tightly together by F measure.

The V and J genes are TRBV24-1 and TRBJ2-3; perhaps TRBD1 as D (6 bases). The sequenced sample consisted of blood. The source is a girl between 5 and 17 years old with multiple sclerosis. The CDR3 loop reads CATSDRAGGTDTQYF. CDR3 DNA sequence: TGTGCCACCAGTGATAGGGCAGGGGGCACAGATACGCAGTATTTT.